The present entry profiles one T cell receptor (beta chain) with its context. Its target is unknown. This record comes from a study of blood T cells in healthy people across ages. The study's findings and limits: Older age coincided with a roughly linear decline in TCR beta diversity per million T cells.

Then a second PCR, running roughly 7 to 11 cycles, was carried out with a sample-barcoded 5' primer and a J-beta primer mix. The authors tagged each cDNA molecule using a template-switch adaptor with 12 random nucleotides. TCRdb used MiXCR to reprocess the 5' RACE reads, holding one entry per CDR3 protein. The data show about 1.1 million distinct CDR3 sequences, around two fifths seen once. Germline V gene lookup returns CDR1 MNHEY and CDR2 SMNVEV (reference sequence). This CDR3 has 14 residues. Trimming pared 6 bases from V and 4 bases from J, leaving 16 bases between. The study recruited healthy Caucasian donors from Russia who were aged roughly 6 to 95.

This sequence originates from a young man in good health. This chain joins TRBV27 and TRBJ2-7, with D tentatively TRBD1 or TRBD2 (5 bases each). The sample was blood. The chain's CDR3 is CASSPLGELYEQYF. The DNA for the CDR3 is TGTGCCAGCAGCCCCTTGGGGGAGTTATACGAGCAGTACTTC.